These 6 T cell receptor beta chains share one sample of origin, sequenced in a study of T cell responses to AZD1222 COVID-19 vaccine. Clones were sequenced by immunoSEQ multiplex PCR, and TCRdb holds only the in-frame ones, with some missing. Of 66,000 or so clones in the sample, more than 65% were seen once. The source material was peripheral blood, sampled on day 0 of MenACWY control vaccination. All receptors come from an adult in good health.

The J gene is TRBJ2-7, the V gene TRBV2; TRBD1 agrees at 9 bases. The CDR3 is made up of 14 amino acids. The ends lost 6 bases at V and 7 bases at J; junction bases unmatched: 10. The germline gives CDR1 SNHLY, CDR2 FYNNEI. In nucleotides, the CDR3 is TGTGCCAGCAGAGTAGGGACAGGGTTCTGGGAGCAGTACTTC. Encoded protein: CASRVGTGFWEQYF.

This rearrangement joins TRBV30 to TRBJ2-4, with D perhaps TRBD2 (7 bases). Germline CDR1 GTSNPN, CDR2 SVGIG (reference sequence). Trimming removed 0 bases from V and 11 bases from J, with 8 bases in between. This CDR3 is 11 amino acids long. CDR3 DNA sequence: TGTGCCTGGAGTGTGGGGGGGCTTCAGTACTTC. This translates into CAWSVGGLQYF.

The chain has TRBV18 and TRBJ2-7; a weak D match, TRBD1 (7 bases). V shed 2 bases and J shed 6 bases, with 17 bases lying between them. This CDR3 is built from 15 residues. Germline assignment: CDR1 KGHSH and CDR2 LQKENI. The CDR3 DNA reads as TGTGCCAGCTCACCAAGAGAGGTCAGGGGGGTCGAGCAGTACTTC. It codes for CASSPREVRGVEQYF.

The chain couples TRBV5-4 to TRBJ2-5; no clear D. Per germline, CDR1 SGHNT and CDR2 YYREEE (reference sequence). The CDR3 is 13 amino acids. Trimming pared 1 base from V and 5 bases from J, leaving 9 bases between. CDR3 region: CASSLIPRETQYF. CDR3 bases: TGTGCCAGCAGCTTGATCCCCCGGGAGACCCAGTACTTC.

The CDR3 DNA follows: TGTGCCAGCAGTTTGTCGGGTCGGCAGCCCCAGCATTTT. It specifies CASSLSGRQPQHF. The chain is built from TRBV2 and TRBJ1-5; D gene unclear. The CDR3 covers 13 residues. Between the trimmed V and J ends, which lost 5 bases and 7 bases, there was a span of 12 bases. CDR1 and CDR2 (germline): SNHLY, FYNNEI.

The table lists this clone with a count of one. The CDR3 DNA follows: TGTGCCAGCATATCGGAGCGCCAAAGCACAGATACGCAGTATTTT. Protein product: CASISERQSTDTQYF. This sequence joins TRBV2 and TRBJ2-3; D gene unclear. This CDR3 is built from 15 residues. The germline V and J ends were trimmed by 7 bases and 0 bases, with 14 bases remaining between them. Germline V CDR1 and CDR2: SNHLY, FYNNEI.